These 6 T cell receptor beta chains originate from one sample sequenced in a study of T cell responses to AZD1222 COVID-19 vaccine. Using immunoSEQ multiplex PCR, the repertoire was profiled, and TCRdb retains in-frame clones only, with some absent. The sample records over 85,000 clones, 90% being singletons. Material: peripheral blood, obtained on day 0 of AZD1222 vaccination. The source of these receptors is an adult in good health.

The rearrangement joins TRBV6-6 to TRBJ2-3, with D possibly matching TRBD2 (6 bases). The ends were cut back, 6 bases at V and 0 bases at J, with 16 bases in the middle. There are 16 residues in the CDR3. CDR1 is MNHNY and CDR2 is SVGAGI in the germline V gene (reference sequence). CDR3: CASSPAWRGSTDTQYF. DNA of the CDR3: TGTGCCAGCAGCCCCGCTTGGCGGGGAAGCACAGATACGCAGTATTTT.

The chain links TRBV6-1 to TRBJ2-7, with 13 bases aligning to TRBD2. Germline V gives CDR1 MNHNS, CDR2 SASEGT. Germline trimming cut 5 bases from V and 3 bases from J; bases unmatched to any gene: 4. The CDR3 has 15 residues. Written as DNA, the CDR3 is TGTGCCAGCAGTACGGGACTAGCGGGAAGCTACGAGCAGTACTTC. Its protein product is CASSTGLAGSYEQYF.

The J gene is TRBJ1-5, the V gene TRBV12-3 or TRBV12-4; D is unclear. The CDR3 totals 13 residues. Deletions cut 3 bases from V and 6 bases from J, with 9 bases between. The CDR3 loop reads CASSFFISQPQHF. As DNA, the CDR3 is TGTGCCAGCAGTTTCTTCATATCTCAGCCCCAGCATTTT.

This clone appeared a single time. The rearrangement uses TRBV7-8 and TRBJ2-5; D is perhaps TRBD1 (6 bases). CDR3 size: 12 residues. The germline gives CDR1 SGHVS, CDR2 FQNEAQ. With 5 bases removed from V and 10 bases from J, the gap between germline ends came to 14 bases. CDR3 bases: TGTGCCAGCAGCCCCACCCTGGACAGCCAGTACTTC. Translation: CASSPTLDSQYF.

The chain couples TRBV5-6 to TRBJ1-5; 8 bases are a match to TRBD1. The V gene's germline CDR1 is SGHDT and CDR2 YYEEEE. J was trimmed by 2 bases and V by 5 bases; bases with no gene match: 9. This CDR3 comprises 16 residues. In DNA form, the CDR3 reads TGTGCCAGCAGTTCCGGGAAGGACAGGGGCAATCAGCCCCAGCATTTT. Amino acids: CASSSGKDRGNQPQHF. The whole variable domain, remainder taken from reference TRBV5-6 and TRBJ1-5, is DAGVTQSPTHLIKTRGQQVTLRCSPKSGHDTVSWYQQALGQGPQFIFQYYEEEERQRGNFPDRFSGHQFPNYSSELNVNALLLGDSALYLCASSSGKDRGNQPQHFGDGTRLSIL.

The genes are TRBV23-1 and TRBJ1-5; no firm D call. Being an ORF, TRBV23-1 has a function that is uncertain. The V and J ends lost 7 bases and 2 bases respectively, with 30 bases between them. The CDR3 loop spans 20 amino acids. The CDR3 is CASILPGPSHKYLRNQPQHF. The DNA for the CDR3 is TGCGCCAGCATCCTCCCTGGTCCCAGCCATAAATACCTTCGCAATCAGCCCCAGCATTTT.